Listed here are 23 T cell receptor beta chains from one sample, sequenced in a study of control samples from healthy donors and cancer patients. TCRdb's table, derived via immunoSEQ multiplex PCR, lists solely in-frame clones and lacks some. The sample holds under 70,000 clones; around 95% are singletons and the top ten take about 1.1%. The material sequenced was blood. The receptors here all came from a woman aged 18-35 years in good health.

The chain has TRBV6-5 and TRBJ1-6; D gene uncertain. The length of the CDR3 is 16 residues. Germline-derived CDR1 and CDR2 are MNHEY and SVGAGI. The V gene lost 0 bases and the J gene lost 6 bases, with 12 bases spanning the gap. CDR3 DNA: TGTGCCAGCAGTTACTCGACCCGGAGATTTAATTCACCCCTCCACTTT. It yields the protein CASSYSTRRFNSPLHF.

This chain links TRBV2 with TRBJ2-4, with a possible D match to TRBD2 (5 bases). Germline V CDR1 and CDR2: SNHLY, FYNNEI. This CDR3 is built from 16 residues. Trimming took off 5 bases at V and 0 bases at J, with 14 bases between the two ends. The CDR3 spells CASSLDWNKAKNIQYF. CDR3 coding DNA: TGTGCCAGCAGTTTGGACTGGAATAAAGCCAAAAACATTCAGTACTTC.

V is TRBV19 and J is TRBJ2-3, with D possibly being TRBD1 (6 bases). CDR1 and CDR2 (germline): LNHDA, SQIVND (reference sequence). The V end lost 3 bases, the J end lost 2 bases, and 9 bases lay between the germline ends. The CDR3 runs to 14 residues. CDR3 loop: CASSMDRDTDTQYF. The CDR3 DNA reads TGTGCCAGTAGTATGGACAGAGACACAGATACGCAGTATTTT.

The gene calls are TRBV2 and TRBJ1-3, with no clear D. The V gene's germline CDR1 is SNHLY and CDR2 FYNNEI. V shed 2 bases and J shed 0 bases, with 5 bases lying between them. The CDR3 sequence is 14 residues long. CDR3 in amino acids: CASSEPYSGNTIYF. CDR3 bases: TGTGCCAGCAGTGAACCGTACTCTGGAAACACCATATATTTT. Using reference TRBV2 and TRBJ1-3 for the parts outside the CDR3, the full variable domain is EPEVTQTPSHQVTQMGQEVILRCVPISNHLYFYWYRQILGQKVEFLVSFYNNEISEKSEIFDDQFSVERPDGSNFTLKIRSTKLEDSAMYFCASSEPYSGNTIYFGEGSWLTVV.

This clone was detected only once. The same CDR3 can be traced to other DNA sequences in this sample. The chain carries TRBV6-5 and TRBJ1-5; TRBD1 aligns across 8 bases. The CDR3 contains 15 residues. CDR1 is MNHEY, CDR2 SVGAGI, per germline. Unmatched junction bases numbered 4, after V lost 4 bases and J lost 2 bases. CDR3 bases: TGTGCCAGCAGTTTAGACAGGGGAGGCAATCAGCCCCAGCATTTT. Protein product: CASSLDRGGNQPQHF.

The genes are TRBV2 and TRBJ2-1; D assignment may be TRBD1 or TRBD2 (5 bases each). This CDR3 contains 11 residues. The ends were cut back, 6 bases at V and 9 bases at J, with 9 bases in the middle. Germline V gives CDR1 SNHLY, CDR2 FYNNEI. DNA of the CDR3: TGTGCCAGCAGGGGAGACAGTGAGCAGTTCTTC. Encoded protein: CASRGDSEQFF.

This chain uses TRBV14 with TRBJ2-7; D is perhaps TRBD1 (5 bases). Trimming left V 1 base short and J 1 base short, with 8 bases between. CDR1 and CDR2 from the germline V gene are SGHDN and FVKESK. This CDR3 is 14 amino acids long. The CDR3 region is CASSQGGYSYEQYF. CDR3 in DNA: TGTGCCAGCAGCCAAGGGGGCTATTCCTACGAGCAGTACTTC.

The chain joins TRBV30 to TRBJ1-1; the D is unclear. Germline loops: CDR1 GTSNPN, CDR2 SVGIG (reference sequence). Trimming removed 0 bases from V and 0 bases from J, with 2 bases in between. The CDR3 length is 12 residues. CDR3 DNA: TGTGCCTGGAGTGTGATGAACACTGAAGCTTTCTTT. Translated, it gives CAWSVMNTEAFF.

V usage is TRBV7-8 and J usage is TRBJ1-2; TRBD1 matches at 7 bases. Germline trimming cut 5 bases from V and 2 bases from J; bases unmatched to any gene: 11. CDR1 is SGHVS and CDR2 is FQNEAQ in the germline V gene. The CDR3 is made up of 16 amino acids. In DNA, the CDR3 is TGTGCCAGCAGCCTTAGGGACAGCGCCCGCAACTATGGCTACACCTTC. Protein sequence: CASSLRDSARNYGYTF.

The chain couples TRBV7-2 to TRBJ1-1, with D possibly TRBD1 on 6 matching bases. Germline V lookup: CDR1 SGHTA, CDR2 FQGNSA. Between the trimmed V and J ends, which lost 3 bases and 5 bases, there was a span of 16 bases. There are 15 residues in the CDR3. DNA of the CDR3: TGTGCCAGCAGCTTCTTAGGGAGGGGGAATACTGAAGCTTTCTTT. Amino acids: CASSFLGRGNTEAFF. The full variable domain, completed using reference TRBV7-2 and TRBJ1-1, is GAGVSQSPSNKVTEKGKDVELRCDPISGHTALYWYRQSLGQGLEFLIYFQGNSAPDKSGLPSDRFSAERTGGSVSTLTIQRTQQEDSAVYLCASSFLGRGNTEAFFGQGTRLTVV.

This sequence joins TRBV3-1 (or the pseudogene TRBV3-2) and TRBJ1-4; D ambiguous. The CDR3 sequence is 16 residues long. Germline CDR1 LGHDT, CDR2 YNNKEL (reference sequence). The V end was cut by 1 base, the J end by 0 bases, with 9 bases between. The DNA of the CDR3 is TGTGCCAGCAGCCAAGGGGAGAGGACAACTAATGAAAAACTGTTTTTT. The encoded protein is CASSQGERTTNEKLFF.

This clone was seen just once. This sequence joins TRBV7-9 and TRBJ2-2; the match to TRBD1 covers 10 bases. Germline values: CDR1 SEHNR, CDR2 FQNEAQ (reference sequence). This CDR3 spans 16 amino acids. V was pared by 6 bases and J by 6 bases, with 10 bases of the junction left unmatched. The CDR3 loop is CASSPTTGTGAGELFF. As DNA, the CDR3 is TGTGCCAGCAGTCCAACTACCGGGACAGGGGCCGGGGAGCTGTTTTTT.

The rearrangement joins TRBV10-3 to TRBJ2-5; D uncertain. Trimming stripped 0 bases from V and 5 bases from J, with 10 bases between. This CDR3 contains 14 residues. Germline V CDR1 and CDR2: ENHRY, SYGVKD. CDR3: CAISESTRGETQYF. As DNA, the CDR3 is TGTGCCATCAGTGAGTCGACGAGAGGTGAGACCCAGTACTTC.

The CDR3 DNA is TGTGCCAGCAGTGACTCGGCGGACGCCGGGGAGCTGTTTTTT. It codes for CASSDSADAGELFF. This chain uses TRBV6-4 with TRBJ2-2; D remains unclear. V lost 0 bases and J 6 bases, leaving 8 bases between the germline ends. The germline gives CDR1 MRHNA, CDR2 SNTAGT. The CDR3 has 14 residues.

This sequence joins TRBV6-2 or TRBV6-3 and TRBJ2-3, with D possibly being TRBD2 (5 bases). Germline assignment: CDR1 MNHEY and CDR2 SVGEGT. V lost 0 bases, J lost 2 bases, and 12 bases lay in between. The CDR3 runs to 16 residues. The CDR3: CASSYSIGSSTDTQYF. The CDR3 DNA is TGTGCCAGCAGTTACTCGATTGGGAGCTCCACAGATACGCAGTATTTT.

The chain's CDR3 is CASSLVSASRLREQFF. The CDR3 DNA follows: TGCGCCAGCAGCTTGGTTAGTGCCTCGCGATTGCGTGAGCAGTTCTTC. The rearrangement joins TRBV5-1 to TRBJ2-1; D ambiguous. Trimming stripped 0 bases from V and 9 bases from J, with 19 bases between. This CDR3 is 16 amino acids long. Per germline, CDR1 SGHRS and CDR2 YFSETQ.

The genes are TRBV5-1 and TRBJ2-5, with unresolved D. There are 14 residues in the CDR3. V lost 3 bases and J 3 bases, leaving 12 bases between the germline ends. Germline CDR1 reads SGHRS; CDR2 reads YFSETQ. CDR3 residues: CASSSLGSKETQYF. For the CDR3, the DNA is TGCGCCAGCAGCTCCCTTGGATCGAAAGAGACCCAGTACTTC. The variable domain in full, with the rest retrieved from reference TRBV5-1 and TRBJ2-5, is KAGVTQTPRYLIKTRGQQVTLSCSPISGHRSVSWYQQTPGQGLQFLFEYFSETQRNKGNFPGRFSGRQFSNSRSEMNVSTLELGDSALYLCASSSLGSKETQYFGPGTRLLVL.

This chain links TRBV1 with TRBJ1-2; TRBD1 is the table's D call and was not checked against the DNA. TRBV1 is classified as a pseudogene. CDR3 length equals 15 residues. CDR3 amino acids: CTSSQATGHDYGYTF. CDR3 nucleotide sequence: TGCACCAGCAGCCAAGCGACAGGGCACGACTATGGCTACACCTTC.

V usage is TRBV29-1 and J usage is TRBJ1-2, with D possibly TRBD1 on 6 matching bases. The CDR3 loop spans 16 amino acids. Per the germline V gene, CDR1 is SQVTM and CDR2 is ANQGSEA. Trimming took 2 bases from V and 2 from J, leaving 18 bases between them. CDR3 region: CSVESLGTGSNYGYTF. CDR3 DNA sequence: TGCAGCGTTGAATCCCTCGGAACAGGGTCGAACTATGGCTACACCTTC.

The CDR3 coding sequence is TGTGCCAGCAGCCCCCCCAGGGGTAGTAACACCGGGGAGCTGTTTTTT. This codes for CASSPPRGSNTGELFF. The chain joins TRBV5-4 to TRBJ2-2; maybe TRBD1 (6 bases). Trimming removed 4 bases at V and 2 bases at J, with 15 bases between. The V gene's germline CDR1 is SGHNT and CDR2 YYREEE (reference sequence). The CDR3 spans 16 residues.

The J gene is TRBJ2-1, the V gene TRBV4-3, with D possibly being TRBD2 (6 bases). Germline CDR1 and CDR2: LGHNA and YSLEER. Trimming pared 1 base from V and 5 bases from J, leaving 18 bases between. The CDR3 extends over 17 amino acids. The CDR3 DNA reads as TGCGCCAGCAGCCAAGTGGGGTGGGGCGGGGCCAACAATGAGCAGTTCTTC. Its protein is CASSQVGWGGANNEQFF.

V is TRBV4-3 and J is TRBJ2-1, with D possibly being TRBD1 or TRBD2 (5 bases each). The germline V gene has CDR1 LGHNA and CDR2 YSLEER. This CDR3 has 18 residues. Trimming left V 0 bases short and J 0 bases short, with 15 bases between. This CDR3 reads CASSQDFQTGTSYNEQFF. The CDR3 DNA reads as TGCGCCAGCAGCCAAGATTTCCAGACGGGGACCTCCTACAATGAGCAGTTCTTC.

The CDR3 reads CASSLGLAGGVGTQYF. The CDR3 DNA reads as TGTGCCAGCAGCTTAGGGCTAGCGGGGGGAGTAGGTACGCAGTATTTT. The rearrangement links TRBV7-6 to TRBJ2-3, with 11 bases that match TRBD2. With 1 base clipped from V and 8 bases from J, the junction kept 8 bases outside the gene matches. Germline V gene data show CDR1 as SGHVS and CDR2 as FNYEAQ. CDR3 size: 16 residues.